This T cell receptor beta chain stems from a study of CD8+ T cells in alopecia areata. Study-wide background: Treated patients swallowed 5 to 10 mg of oral tofacitinib twice daily.

Alopecia areata patients had lesional scalp punch biopsies and peripheral blood taken from them. Sequencing relied on a cDNA template that was reverse transcribed from extracted RNA. Some clones are missing from TCRdb's copy, which holds only in-frame ones; the method was immunoSEQ multiplex PCR. Here the sample spans about 15,000 clones, 45% to 65% being singletons. CDR1 MGHRA and CDR2 YSYEKL come from the germline V gene. The CDR3 is made up of 14 amino acids. The trim removed 1 base at V and 7 bases at J, leaving 3 bases unmatched. The chain joins TRBV4-1 to TRBJ2-7, with 11 bases identical to TRBD2. The sequence came from a human donor with alopecia areata. The source material was skin. The CDR3 loop reads CASSQVRLAGEQYF. The CDR3, as DNA: TGCGCCAGCAGCCAAGTGCGACTAGCGGGAGAGCAGTACTTC.